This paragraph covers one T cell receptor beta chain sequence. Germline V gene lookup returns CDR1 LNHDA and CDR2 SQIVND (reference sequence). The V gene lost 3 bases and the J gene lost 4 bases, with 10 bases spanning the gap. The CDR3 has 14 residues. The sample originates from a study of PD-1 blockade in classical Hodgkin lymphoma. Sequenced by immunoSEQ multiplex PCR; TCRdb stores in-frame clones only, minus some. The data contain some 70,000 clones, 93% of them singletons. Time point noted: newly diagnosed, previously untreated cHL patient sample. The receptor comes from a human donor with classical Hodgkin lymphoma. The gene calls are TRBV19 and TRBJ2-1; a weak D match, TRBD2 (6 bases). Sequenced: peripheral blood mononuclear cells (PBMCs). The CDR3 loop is CASSMGTQYNEQFF. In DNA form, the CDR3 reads TGTGCCAGTAGTATGGGGACTCAGTACAATGAGCAGTTCTTC.